This T cell receptor beta chain was captured by sequencing in a study of low-dose radiotherapy and immunotherapy resistance in tumors. The time point here: before trial treatment. With TRAV- and TRBV-specific primers, first-strand cDNA was made, covering the alpha and beta chains. Using a constant-region primer together with a V-primer adapter, TCRs were subjected to roughly 18 PCR cycles of amplification. MiXCR, applied by TCRdb to the reads, yields one record per CDR3 protein. In the table there are 60,000 to 90,000 distinct CDR3 sequences, around 30% of which are singletons. This sequence originates from a female donor with ovarian cancer. The sample consisted of PBMCs, taken before treatment.

The CDR3 sequence is CASSPGRGSTEAFF. The CDR3 coding sequence is TGTGCCAGCAGCCCAGGGCGGGGAAGTACTGAAGCTTTCTTT. J is TRBJ1-1 and V is TRBV7-9, with D possibly TRBD1 on 5 matching bases. CDR3 length equals 14 residues. V lost 5 bases and J 5 bases, leaving 15 bases between the germline ends. The germline gives CDR1 SEHNR, CDR2 FQNEAQ (reference sequence). The full variable domain, completed using reference TRBV7-9 and TRBJ1-1, is DTGVSQNPRHKITKRGQNVTFRCDPISEHNRLYWYRQTLGQGPEFLTYFQNEAQLEKSRLLSDRFSAERPKGSFSTLEIQRTEQGDSAMYLCASSPGRGSTEAFFGQGTRLTVV.